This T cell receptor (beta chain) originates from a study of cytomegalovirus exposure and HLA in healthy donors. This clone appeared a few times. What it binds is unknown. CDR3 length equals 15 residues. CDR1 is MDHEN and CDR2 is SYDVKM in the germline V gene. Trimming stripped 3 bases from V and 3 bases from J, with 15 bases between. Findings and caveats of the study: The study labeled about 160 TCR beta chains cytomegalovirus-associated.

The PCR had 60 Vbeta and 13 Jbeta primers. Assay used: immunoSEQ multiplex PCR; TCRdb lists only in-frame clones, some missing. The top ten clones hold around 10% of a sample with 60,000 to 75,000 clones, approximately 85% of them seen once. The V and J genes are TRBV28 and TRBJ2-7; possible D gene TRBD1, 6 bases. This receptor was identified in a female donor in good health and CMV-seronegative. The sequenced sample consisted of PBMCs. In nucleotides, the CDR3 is TGTGCCAGCAGTTTTGGGGCAGGGGATATCTACGAGCAGTACTTC. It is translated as CASSFGAGDIYEQYF.